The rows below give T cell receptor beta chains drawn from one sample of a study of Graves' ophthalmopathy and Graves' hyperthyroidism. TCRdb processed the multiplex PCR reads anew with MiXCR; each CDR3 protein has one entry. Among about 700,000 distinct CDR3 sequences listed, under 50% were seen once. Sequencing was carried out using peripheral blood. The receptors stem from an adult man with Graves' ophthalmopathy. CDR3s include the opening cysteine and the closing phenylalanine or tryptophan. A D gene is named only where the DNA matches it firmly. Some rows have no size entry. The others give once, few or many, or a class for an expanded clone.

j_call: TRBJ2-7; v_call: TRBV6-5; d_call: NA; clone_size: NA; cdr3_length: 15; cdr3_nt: TGTGCCAGCAGTTACGCTAGGTATTCCTCCTACGAGCAGTACTTC; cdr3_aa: CASSYARYSSYEQYF
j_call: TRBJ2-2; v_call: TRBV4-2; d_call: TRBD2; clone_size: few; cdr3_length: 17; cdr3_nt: TGTGCCAGCAGCCAAGAAAGTTCAGCGGGGTACACCGGGGAGCTGTTTTTT; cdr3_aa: CASSQESSAGYTGELFF
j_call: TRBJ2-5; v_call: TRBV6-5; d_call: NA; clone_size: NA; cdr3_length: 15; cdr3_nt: TGTGCCAGCAGTTACTCAAGGGACACCCAAGAGACCCAGTACTTC; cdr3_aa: CASSYSRDTQETQYF
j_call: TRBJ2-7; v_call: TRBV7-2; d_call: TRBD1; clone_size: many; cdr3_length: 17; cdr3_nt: TGTGCCAGCAGCCCTTACCGACAGGGGGCGCTTCCCTACGAGCAGTACTTC; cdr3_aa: CASSPYRQGALPYEQYF
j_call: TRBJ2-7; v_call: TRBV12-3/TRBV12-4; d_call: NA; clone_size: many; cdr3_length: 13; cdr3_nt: TGTGCCAGCAGTTTTCAGACGCTTTACGAGCAGTACTTC; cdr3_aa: CASSFQTLYEQYF
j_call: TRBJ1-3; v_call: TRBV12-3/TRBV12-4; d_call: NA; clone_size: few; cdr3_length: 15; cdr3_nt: TGTGCCAGCAGCCGCCGATCGGACTCTGGAAACACCATATATTTT; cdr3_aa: CASSRRSDSGNTIYF
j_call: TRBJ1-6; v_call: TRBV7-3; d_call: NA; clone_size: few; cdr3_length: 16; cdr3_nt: TGTGCCTGGAGCCGAATCCTGACAGTTGGGAATTCACCCCTCCACTTT; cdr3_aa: CAWSRILTVGNSPLHF
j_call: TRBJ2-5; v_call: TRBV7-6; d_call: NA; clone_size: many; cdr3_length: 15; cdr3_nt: TGTGCCAGCAGCTTAAATGGCATCGAGGAGGAGACCCAGTACTTC; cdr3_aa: CASSLNGIEEETQYF
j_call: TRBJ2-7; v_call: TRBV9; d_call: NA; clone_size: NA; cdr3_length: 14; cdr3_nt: TGTGCCAGCAGCAGCCAGGTGCCTCCCTACGAGCAGTACTTC; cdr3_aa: CASSSQVPPYEQYF
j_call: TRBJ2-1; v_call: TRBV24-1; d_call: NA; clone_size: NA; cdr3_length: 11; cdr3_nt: TGTGCCACCAGTGTCTACAATGAGCAGTTCTTC; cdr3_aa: CATSVYNEQFF
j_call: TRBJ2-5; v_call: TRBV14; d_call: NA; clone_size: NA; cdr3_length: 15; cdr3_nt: TGTGCCATCAACCACGGACTGAAGTACCAAGAGACCCAGTACTTC; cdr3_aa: CAINHGLKYQETQYF
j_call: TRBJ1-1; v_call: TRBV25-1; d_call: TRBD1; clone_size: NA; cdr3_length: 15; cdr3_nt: TGTGCCAGCAGTGCAAAGGGGGCGTTGAACACTGAAGCTTTCTTT; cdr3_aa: CASSAKGALNTEAFF
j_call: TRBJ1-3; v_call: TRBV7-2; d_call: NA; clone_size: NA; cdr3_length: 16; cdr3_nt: TGTGCCAGCAGCCACACAGGGTTCTACTCTGGAAACACCATATATTTT; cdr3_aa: CASSHTGFYSGNTIYF
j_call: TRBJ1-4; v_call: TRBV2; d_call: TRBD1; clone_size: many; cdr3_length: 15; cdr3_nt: TGTGCCAGCAGTGAAGCGCTTACAGGGGGTGAAAAACTGTTTTTT; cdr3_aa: CASSEALTGGEKLFF
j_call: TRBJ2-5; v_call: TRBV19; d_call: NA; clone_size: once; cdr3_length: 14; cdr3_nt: TGTGCCTCATCACCGAGGCCGGAGGGGGAGACCCGGTACTTC; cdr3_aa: CASSPRPEGETRYF
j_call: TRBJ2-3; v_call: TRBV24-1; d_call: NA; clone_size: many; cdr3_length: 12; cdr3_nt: TGTGCCACCTCTTTTTCGACAGATACGCAGTATTTT; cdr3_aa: CATSFSTDTQYF
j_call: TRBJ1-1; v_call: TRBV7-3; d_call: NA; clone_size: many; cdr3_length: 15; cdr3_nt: TGTGCCAGCAGCTTAGGCGGACGCGGGAACACTGAAGCTTTCTTT; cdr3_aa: CASSLGGRGNTEAFF
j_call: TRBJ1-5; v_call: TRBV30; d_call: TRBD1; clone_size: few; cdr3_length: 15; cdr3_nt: TGTGCCTGGAGTGTAGTCCCGGGACAGGGTCAGCCCCAGCATTTT; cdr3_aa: CAWSVVPGQGQPQHF
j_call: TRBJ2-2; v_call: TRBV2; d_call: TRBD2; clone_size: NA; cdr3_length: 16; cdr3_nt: TGTGCCAGCAGTTTGAAGCGAGCGGGAGGGACCGGGGAGCTGTTTTTT; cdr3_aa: CASSLKRAGGTGELFF
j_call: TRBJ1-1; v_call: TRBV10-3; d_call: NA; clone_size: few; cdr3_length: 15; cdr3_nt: TGTGCCAGCAGCCGAGAAGCCGGGACGAACACTGAAGCTTTCTTT; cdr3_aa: CASSREAGTNTEAFF
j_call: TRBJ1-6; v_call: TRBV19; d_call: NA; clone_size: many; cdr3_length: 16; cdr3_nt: TGTGCCAGTAGTATAGCTCTAGGGGACATTTCATCACCCCTCCACTTT; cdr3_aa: CASSIALGDISSPLHF
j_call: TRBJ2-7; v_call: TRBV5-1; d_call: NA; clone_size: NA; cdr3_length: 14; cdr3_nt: TGCGCCAGCAGCTTTAGAGGGGGTGTTTCCGAGCAGTACTTC; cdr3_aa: CASSFRGGVSEQYF
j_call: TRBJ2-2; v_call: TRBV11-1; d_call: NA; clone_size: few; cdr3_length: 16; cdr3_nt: TGTGCCAGCAGCCAGGGCCAATCTGCGAACACCGGGGAGCTGTTTTTT; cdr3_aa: CASSQGQSANTGELFF
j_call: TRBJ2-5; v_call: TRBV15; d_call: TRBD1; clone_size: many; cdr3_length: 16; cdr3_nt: TGTGCCACCAGCAGAGATCAGGGACAGGGGTTGGAGACCCAGTACTTC; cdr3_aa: CATSRDQGQGLETQYF
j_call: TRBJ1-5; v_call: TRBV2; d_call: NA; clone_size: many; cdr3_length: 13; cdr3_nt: TGTGCCAGCACAAGGGGCAACAATCAGCCCCAGCATTTT; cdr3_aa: CASTRGNNQPQHF
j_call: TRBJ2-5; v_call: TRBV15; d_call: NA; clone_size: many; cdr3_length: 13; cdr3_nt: TGTGCCACCAGCAGAGATAGGTCGGAGACCCAGTACTTC; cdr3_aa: CATSRDRSETQYF
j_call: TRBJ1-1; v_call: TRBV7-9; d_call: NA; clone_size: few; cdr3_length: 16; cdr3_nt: TGCGCCAGCAGCCACCTAGGTAGGCATTTGAACACTGAAGCTTTCTTT; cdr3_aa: CASSHLGRHLNTEAFF
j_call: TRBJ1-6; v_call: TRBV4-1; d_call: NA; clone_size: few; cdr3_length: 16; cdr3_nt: TGCGCCAGCAGCCAAAGGAACCGGGACTATAATTCACCCCTCCACTTT; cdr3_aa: CASSQRNRDYNSPLHF
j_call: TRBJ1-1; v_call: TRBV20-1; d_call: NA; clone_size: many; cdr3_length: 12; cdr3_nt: TGCAGTGCTCGAAGGGAGAACACTGAAGCTTTCTTT; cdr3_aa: CSARRENTEAFF
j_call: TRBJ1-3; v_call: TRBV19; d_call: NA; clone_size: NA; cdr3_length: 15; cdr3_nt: TGTGCCAGTAGTACGTCGGGGTGGGCAGGGAACACCATATATTTT; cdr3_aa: CASSTSGWAGNTIYF
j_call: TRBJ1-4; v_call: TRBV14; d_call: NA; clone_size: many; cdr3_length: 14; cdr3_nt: TGTGCCAGCAGCCTTTCAGGACAGAATGAAAAACTGTTTTTT; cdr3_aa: CASSLSGQNEKLFF
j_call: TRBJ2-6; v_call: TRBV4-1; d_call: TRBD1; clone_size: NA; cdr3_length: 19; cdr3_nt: TGCGCCAGCAGCCCCCGGGACAGGGTATTCTTGACTGGGGCCAACGTCCTGACTTTC; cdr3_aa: CASSPRDRVFLTGANVLTF
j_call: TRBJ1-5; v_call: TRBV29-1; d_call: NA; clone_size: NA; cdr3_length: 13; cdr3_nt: TGCAGCGTTGAAGGGTTACTCGGAGAGACCCAGCATTTT; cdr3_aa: CSVEGLLGETQHF
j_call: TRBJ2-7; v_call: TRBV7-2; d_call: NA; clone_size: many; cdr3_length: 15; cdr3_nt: TGTGCCAGCAGCCTCGGCGGAGGGATTTCCTACGAGCAGTACTTC; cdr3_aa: CASSLGGGISYEQYF
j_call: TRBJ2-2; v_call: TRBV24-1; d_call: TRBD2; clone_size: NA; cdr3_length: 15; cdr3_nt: TGTGCCACCAGCTATGGGACTAGGTGGACCGGGGAGCTGTTTTTT; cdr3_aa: CATSYGTRWTGELFF
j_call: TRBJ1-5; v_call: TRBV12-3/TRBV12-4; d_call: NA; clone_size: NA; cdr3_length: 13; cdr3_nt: TGTGCCAGCAGTTTAGAGGGGGGGGAGGCCCAGCATTTT; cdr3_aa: CASSLEGGEAQHF
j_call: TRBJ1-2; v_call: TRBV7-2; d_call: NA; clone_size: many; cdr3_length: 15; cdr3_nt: TGTGCCAGCAGCCGGGCCCCCGGATCTAACTATGGCTACACCTTC; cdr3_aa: CASSRAPGSNYGYTF
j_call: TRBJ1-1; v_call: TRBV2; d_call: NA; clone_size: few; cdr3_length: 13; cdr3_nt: TGTGCCAGCAGTGAAGGCACCCACACTGAAGCTTTCTTT; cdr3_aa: CASSEGTHTEAFF
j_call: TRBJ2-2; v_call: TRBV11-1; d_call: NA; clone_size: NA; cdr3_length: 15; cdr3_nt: TGTGCCAGCAGCAGCCCCGAACCCAACACCGGGGAGCTGTTTTTT; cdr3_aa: CASSSPEPNTGELFF
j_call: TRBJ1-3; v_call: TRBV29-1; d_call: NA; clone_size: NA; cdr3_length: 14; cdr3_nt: TGCAGCGTTGAAGATCCGGCACGGTCGAACACCATATATTTT; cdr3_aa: CSVEDPARSNTIYF
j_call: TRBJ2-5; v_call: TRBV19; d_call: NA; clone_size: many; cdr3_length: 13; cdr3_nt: TGTGCCAGTAGTATGCCGACCCAAAGGGCCCAGTACTTC; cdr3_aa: CASSMPTQRAQYF
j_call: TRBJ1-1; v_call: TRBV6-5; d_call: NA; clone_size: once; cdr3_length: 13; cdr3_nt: TGTGCCAGCTCGATACGGGGCATGGCTGAAGCTTTCTTT; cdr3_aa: CASSIRGMAEAFF
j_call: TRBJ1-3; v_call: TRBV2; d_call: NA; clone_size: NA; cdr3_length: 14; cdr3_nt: TGTGCCAGCAGTGTAGACAGGAGTGGAAACACCATATATTTT; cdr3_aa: CASSVDRSGNTIYF